The clone carrying this T cell receptor beta chain occurred a few times. This CDR3 is also generated by other DNA sequences in the sample. Germline V lookup: CDR1 SGHRS, CDR2 YFSETQ. Between the trimmed V and J ends, which lost 0 bases and 0 bases, there was a span of 7 bases. The CDR3 is 14 residues long. In the PCR, 60 Vbeta and 13 Jbeta primers were used. Data came from immunoSEQ multiplex PCR; TCRdb stores just in-frame clones and leaves some out. The table has about 120,000 clones, around 10% seen once. The data derive from a study of cytomegalovirus exposure and HLA in healthy donors. The clonotype originates from a man aged 30-40 years in good health and CMV-seronegative. The specimen sequenced was PBMCs. The V and J genes are TRBV5-1 and TRBJ2-7; a possible D gene is TRBD1 (5 bases). The CDR3: CASSLGGRSYEQYF. For the CDR3, the DNA is TGCGCCAGCAGCTTGGGGGGCCGCTCCTACGAGCAGTACTTC.